These T cell receptor beta chains were read from a single sample in a study of OX40 agonist ivuxolimab in advanced cancers. Clones were sequenced by immunoSEQ multiplex PCR, and TCRdb holds only the in-frame ones, with some missing. The table records about 69,000 clones, around 90% of them present only once. The sample was CD4+ or CD8+ T cells sorted from blood, taken in a trial of the OX40 agonist ivuxolimab. These TCRs come from an adult with an advanced solid tumor such as melanoma, head and neck, liver or kidney cancer. The CDR3 runs from the conserved cysteine through the conserved F or W. D genes are given only for firm matches. Not all rows give a size; the values are once, few, many and, for expanded clones, a class.

>TRBJ2-1|TRBV29-1|.|TRBD2
CSVSGTSGPRGDEQFF
TGCAGCGTCTCCGGGACTAGCGGACCTCGGGGCGATGAGCAGTTCTTC
>TRBJ2-5|TRBV30|.|.
CAWTFRETQYF
TGTGCCTGGACCTTCAGGGAGACCCAGTACTTC
>TRBJ2-5|TRBV4-3|.|.
CASSQGVGQETQYF
TGCGCCAGCAGCCAAGGGGTTGGACAAGAGACCCAGTACTTC
>TRBJ1-1|TRBV25-1|.|.
CASSERETEAFF
TGTGCCAGCAGTGAACGAGAGACTGAAGCTTTCTTT
>TRBJ1-4|TRBV5-1|.|TRBD1
CASSKGQGASSGEKLFF
TGCGCCAGCAGCAAGGGACAGGGGGCCAGCAGTGGTGAAAAACTGTTTTTT
>TRBJ2-7|TRBV7-3|.|TRBD1
CASSFGPRGRGEQYF
TGTGCCAGCAGCTTCGGTCCCAGGGGGCGAGGCGAGCAGTACTTC
>TRBJ2-2|TRBV28|.|.
CASSLWNRLAGELFF
TGTGCCAGCAGTTTATGGAACCGGCTTGCCGGGGAGCTGTTTTTT
>TRBJ2-1|TRBV2|.|TRBD1
CASSKDRGTYNEQFF
TGTGCCAGCAGTAAGGACAGGGGCACCTACAATGAGCAGTTCTTC
>TRBJ2-2|TRBV11-1|once|.
CASSLTPGNTGELFF
TGTGCCAGCAGCTTAACCCCCGGGAACACCGGGGAGCTGTTTTTT
>TRBJ1-4|TRBV19|once|TRBD1
CASRRQGHLTTNEKLFF
TGTGCCAGTAGGAGACAGGGGCACCTTACAACTAATGAAAAACTGTTTTTT
>TRBJ1-3|TRBV5-1|once|.
CASSLPGGSGNTIYF
TGCGCCAGCAGCCTGCCGGGTGGCTCTGGAAACACCATATATTTT
>TRBJ2-2|TRBV5-1|.|.
CASSFSPGIEITGELFF
TGCGCCAGCAGCTTTTCCCCGGGGATCGAAATAACCGGGGAGCTGTTTTTT
>TRBJ1-4|TRBV5-1|.|.
CASSPSTRIGKLFF
TGCGCCAGCAGTCCATCCACCCGGATAGGAAAACTGTTTTTT
>TRBJ1-2|TRBV7-9|.|TRBD1
CASSPRTGGPYGYTF
TGTGCCAGCAGTCCTAGGACAGGGGGTCCCTATGGCTACACCTTC
>TRBJ2-3|TRBV5-4|.|.
CASSDYSTDTQYF
TGTGCCAGCAGCGACTATAGCACAGATACGCAGTATTTT
>TRBJ2-7|TRBV28|.|TRBD2
CASRSGGEQGTYEQYF
TGTGCCAGCAGAAGCGGGGGGGAACAGGGGACCTACGAGCAGTACTTC
>TRBJ1-6|TRBV11-3|.|.
CASTPRVLHSPLHF
TGTGCCAGCACCCCCAGGGTCCTTCATTCACCCCTCCACTTT
>TRBJ2-5|TRBV18|.|.
CASSPRQQGETQYF
TGTGCCAGCTCACCACGACAACAGGGCGAGACCCAGTACTTC
>TRBJ1-5|TRBV7-3|few|.
CASSLSSGQPQHF
TGTGCCAGCAGCTTATCATCTGGGCAGCCCCAGCATTTT
>TRBJ2-5|TRBV18|.|TRBD2
CASSEGLAAQETQYF
TGTGCCAGCTCAGAGGGACTAGCGGCGCAAGAGACCCAGTACTTC
>TRBJ1-5|TRBV19|.|.
CASSIGTAGQPQHF
TGTGCCAGTAGTATAGGGACAGCGGGGCAGCCCCAGCATTTT
>TRBJ2-1|TRBV27|.|TRBD2
CASSLSILAGNNEQFF
TGTGCCAGCAGTTTATCGATCCTAGCGGGAAACAATGAGCAGTTCTTC
>TRBJ2-7|TRBV5-4|.|.
CASGTGSRTYEQYF
TGTGCCAGTGGGACCGGGTCGAGAACCTACGAGCAGTACTTC
>TRBJ2-1|TRBV9|.|.
CASSTGLLNEQFF
TGTGCCAGCAGCACGGGACTGTTAAATGAGCAGTTCTTC
>TRBJ1-2|TRBV9|.|.
CASSPRELLNYGYTF
TGTGCCAGCAGCCCTCGGGAGCTGCTTAACTATGGCTACACCTTC
>TRBJ2-2|TRBV9|once|.
CASSRLGDAGTGELFF
TGTGCCAGCAGCCGCCTGGGGGACGCAGGCACCGGGGAGCTGTTTTTT
>TRBJ2-3|TRBV5-4|.|.
CASSLRDTDTQYF
TGTGCCAGCAGCTTGAGGGACACAGATACGCAGTATTTT
>TRBJ2-7|TRBV28|.|.
CASSLRHEQYF
TGTGCCAGCAGTTTGAGACACGAGCAGTACTTC
>TRBJ1-5|TRBV27|.|.
CASSPLQGSLQPQHF
TGTGCCAGCAGTCCACTCCAGGGTTCCTTACAGCCCCAGCATTTT
>TRBJ1-6|TRBV30|.|.
CAWGGEWENSPLHF
TGTGCCTGGGGGGGAGAATGGGAGAATTCACCCCTCCACTTT
>TRBJ2-7|TRBV11-2|once|TRBD1
CASSSDRVHEQYF
TGTGCCAGCAGCTCGGACAGGGTACACGAGCAGTACTTC
>TRBJ2-1|TRBV19|.|.
CASKGQSSSYNEQFF
TGTGCCAGTAAAGGACAGTCGAGCTCCTACAATGAGCAGTTCTTC
>TRBJ1-2|TRBV19|.|.
CASSPRAGGNYGYTF
TGTGCCAGTAGTCCTAGGGCCGGAGGGAACTATGGCTACACCTTC
>TRBJ2-7|TRBV9|.|.
CASSARDAEGRQYF
TGTGCCAGCAGCGCCCGGGACGCCGAGGGCAGGCAGTACTTC
>TRBJ1-1|TRBV18|.|.
CASSSSGPNTEAFF
TGTGCCAGCTCATCCAGCGGACCGAACACTGAAGCTTTCTTT
>TRBJ2-3|TRBV7-9|.|.
CATALGTDTQYF
TGTGCCACCGCCCTAGGAACAGATACGCAGTATTTT
>TRBJ2-5|TRBV30|.|.
CAWSVSEGAEQYF
TGTGCCTGGAGTGTATCCGAGGGCGCGGAGCAGTACTTC
>TRBJ2-3|TRBV28|once|.
CASKLDTQYF
TGTGCCAGCAAGCTTGATACGCAGTATTTT